This T cell receptor beta chain is drawn from a study of blood T cell repertoires in COVID-19. CDR3 length: 15 residues. Germline trimming cut 10 bases from V and 1 base from J; bases unmatched to any gene: 11. From germline, CDR1 is MNHEY and CDR2 SMNVEV (reference sequence). Libraries were prepared by immunoSEQ multiplex PCR; TCRdb keeps only in-frame clonotypes and omits some of them. The sample lists hundreds of thousands of clones; 85% were seen once. Source material: peripheral blood. The gene calls are TRBV27 and TRBJ1-1; TRBD1 agrees at 8 bases. The receptor's source is a woman aged 45-60 years with active or convalescent COVID-19. DNA of the CDR3: TGTGCCATCGAGAAGCCCGGACAGGGGAACACTGAAGCTTTCTTT. Translating it yields CAIEKPGQGNTEAFF.